This T cell receptor beta chain was identified during a study of shared clonotypes between healthy human individuals. Notes on the study in general: Memory subsets had estimated richness that was generally smaller than that of naive subsets.

Sequencing was performed with immunoSEQ multiplex PCR; in TCRdb, only in-frame clones are kept and a portion is missing. This sample has fewer than 3 million clones; 92% occur once, and the top ten carry around 0.4%. The donor population consisted of healthy HIV-negative adults with no recent acute infections or vaccinations. Trimming at V came to 2 bases and at J to 5 bases, leaving 6 bases not matched to a gene. The CDR3 has 14 amino acids. Germline V gene sequence: CDR1 SGHRS, CDR2 YFSETQ. As to this clone: The target antigen is unknown. The sample carries other DNA sequences with the same CDR3.

Specimen: naive CD4+ T cells from PBMCs. Noted subset: CD45RA+ positively selected. This chain links TRBV5-1 with TRBJ2-5; TRBD2 agrees at 7 bases. The TCR was taken from a man between 18 and 35 years old in good health. Some clones in this sample may be carry-over from other donors' samples. The CDR3 bases are TGCGCCAGCAGCTTAGGGATCGGGGGGGAGACCCAGTACTTC. Encoded protein: CASSLGIGGETQYF.